The next 15 T cell receptor beta chains were all read from a single sample in a study of blood T cell repertoires in COVID-19. Using immunoSEQ multiplex PCR, the repertoire was profiled, and TCRdb retains in-frame clones only, with some absent. The data contain roughly 140,000 clones, around 80% of them singletons. Sample: peripheral blood. The origin of the receptors is a man between 60 and 70 years old with active or convalescent COVID-19.

This clone was counted only a few times. The rearrangement links TRBV7-2 to TRBJ2-7; D might be TRBD1 (5 bases). V was clipped by 4 bases and J by 2 bases, with 12 bases between them. This CDR3 region has 14 residues. Germline-derived CDR1 and CDR2 are SGHTA and FQGNSA. This CDR3 is CASSSEAGTYEQYV. The CDR3 DNA reads as TGTGCCAGCAGCTCGGAAGCAGGGACCTACGAGCAGTACGTC.

Turning to this clone: One end of the junction is discordant with germline, which a read error may explain. The chain combines TRBV27 with TRBJ2-1, with D tentatively TRBD2 (6 bases). This CDR3 comprises 14 residues. Germline V CDR1 and CDR2: MNHEY, SMNVEV (reference sequence). Here the CDR3 DNA reads TGTGCCAGCAGTTTCCGGGACTCCTATAATGAGCAGTTCTTC. Residues: CASSFRDSYNEQFF.

The V and J genes are TRBV28 and TRBJ1-2; 12 nucleotides align to TRBD1. Germline CDR1 MDHEN, CDR2 SYDVKM. CDR3 length: 14 amino acids. The J segment lost 3 bases and the V segment lost 5 bases, leaving 1 base of the junction unmatched. The CDR3 DNA is TGTGCCAGCAGTGGGGACAGGGGGCACTATGGCTACACCTTC. Protein product: CASSGDRGHYGYTF.

CDR3: CASSQDGGVTNYGYTF. The CDR3, as DNA: TGCGCCAGCAGCCAAGATGGAGGGGTTACTAACTATGGCTACACCTTC. The rearrangement uses TRBV4-3 and TRBJ1-2; maybe TRBD1 (5 bases). The CDR3 length is 16 residues. CDR1 LGHNA and CDR2 YSLEER come from the germline V gene. V was cut by 0 bases and J by 0 bases, with 11 bases left in between.

The V call is TRBV28, the J call TRBJ2-5; no clear D gene. V lost 2 bases and J 5 bases, leaving 12 bases between the germline ends. The CDR3 loop spans 14 amino acids. The germline V gene encodes CDR1 MDHEN and CDR2 SYDVKM. CDR3 coding DNA: TGTGCCAGCAGTTTACCTGGGCCACAGGAGACCCAGTACTTC. Translating gives CASSLPGPQETQYF.

V is TRBV6-2 or TRBV6-3 and J is TRBJ2-1; 8 nucleotides align to TRBD1. J was trimmed by 15 bases and V by 2 bases; bases with no gene match: 6. CDR1 is MNHEY, CDR2 SVGEGT, per germline. This CDR3 contains 12 residues. The CDR3 region is CASSYIGQGLFF. CDR3 coding DNA: TGTGCCAGCAGTTACATCGGACAGGGATTGTTCTTC.

The rearrangement joins TRBV27 to TRBJ2-4; 8 nucleotides align to TRBD1. This CDR3 region has 12 residues. The V gene's germline CDR1 is MNHEY and CDR2 SMNVEV (reference sequence). After removal of 5 bases from V and 7 bases from J, the junction contained 1 base not matched to a gene. The CDR3 DNA sequence: TGTGCCAGCAGTGACAGGGGTAACATTCAGTACTTC. Encoded protein: CASSDRGNIQYF.

This clone has only a few counts. The chain combines TRBV28 with TRBJ2-7, with 9 bases lining up with TRBD1. The CDR3 is 14 amino acids. V was pared by 5 bases and J by 5 bases, with 7 bases of the junction left unmatched. Looked up from germline, CDR1 is MDHEN and CDR2 is SYDVKM. This chain's CDR3 is CASSTGQGFNEQYF. For the CDR3, the DNA is TGTGCCAGCAGTACGGGACAGGGATTCAACGAGCAGTACTTC.

The chain combines TRBV11-2 with TRBJ1-3; D is unresolved. The CDR3 has 16 amino acids. The germline V gene encodes CDR1 SGHAT and CDR2 FQNNGV. Trimming took off 0 bases at V and 7 bases at J, with 16 bases between the two ends. The CDR3 bases are TGTGCCAGCAGCTTAGACCCCCCCGGGGTTGGGAACACCATATATTTT. It encodes CASSLDPPGVGNTIYF.

This chain joins TRBV4-3 and TRBJ1-1; TRBD1 agrees at 8 bases. V was pared by 3 bases and J by 5 bases, with 5 bases of the junction left unmatched. The CDR3 length is 14 residues. Looked up from germline, CDR1 is LGHNA and CDR2 is YSLEER. Here the CDR3 DNA reads TGCGCCAGCAGCCACAGGACAGGGCGGACTGAAGCTTTCTTT. Its protein product is CASSHRTGRTEAFF.

CDR3 in amino acids: CASSLDRIEAFF. In DNA, the CDR3 is TGTGCCAGCAGCCTGGACAGGATCGAAGCTTTCTTT. The chain links TRBV6-5 to TRBJ1-1; 7 positions agree with TRBD1. Germline CDR1 MNHEY, CDR2 SVGAGI. With V trimmed by 6 bases and J by 8 bases, 6 bases remained unmatched. This CDR3 has 12 amino acids.

This rearrangement joins TRBV11-3 to TRBJ2-7, with D unclear. The CDR3 totals 12 residues. The germline gives CDR1 SGHNT, CDR2 YENEEA. The ends were cut back, 2 bases at V and 3 bases at J, with 5 bases in the middle. CDR3 region: CASSLTGYEQYF. Here the CDR3 DNA reads TGTGCCAGCAGCTTAACGGGCTACGAGCAGTACTTC.

This chain joins TRBV30 and TRBJ2-1, with D uncertain. Germline loops: CDR1 GTSNPN, CDR2 SVGIG (reference sequence). This CDR3 is built from 13 residues. V was shortened by 0 bases and J by 3 bases, with 6 bases between the two germline ends. CDR3 loop: CAWSVRSYNEQFF. CDR3 coding DNA: TGTGCCTGGAGTGTAAGGAGCTACAATGAGCAGTTCTTC.

The chain joins TRBV4-3 to TRBJ1-3; tentatively, D is TRBD1 (5 bases). The CDR3 is 16 amino acids. Germline assignment: CDR1 LGHNA and CDR2 YSLEER. Trimming removed 0 bases from V and 3 bases from J, with 12 bases in between. This chain's CDR3 is CASSQDSGYGGNTIYF. CDR3 in DNA: TGCGCCAGCAGCCAAGATTCAGGGTATGGTGGAAACACCATATATTTT.

This clone showed up just once. The V gene is TRBV5-4, the J gene TRBJ1-6; possibly TRBD1 for D (6 bases). Trimming removed 4 bases at V and 0 bases at J, with 20 bases between. Germline-derived CDR1 and CDR2 are SGHNT and YYREEE (reference sequence). The CDR3 is 19 amino acids. The CDR3 protein is CASSGRDTGSGSYNSPLHF. CDR3 nucleotide sequence: TGTGCCAGCAGCGGCCGGGACACCGGGTCGGGCTCCTATAATTCACCCCTCCACTTT.